These 24 T cell receptor beta chains share one sample of origin, sequenced in a study of radiotherapy plus CTLA-4 blockade in lung cancer. Here immunoSEQ multiplex PCR was the method, and the copy in TCRdb shows in-frame clones only, minus some. The profile shows 81,000 or so clones, about 88% of them singletons. This material consisted of peripheral blood, taken from a patient treated with radiotherapy plus ipilimumab. All receptors come from a human donor with non-small cell lung cancer who had stable disease on radiotherapy plus ipilimumab.

The genes are TRBV28 and TRBJ1-2; possible D gene TRBD1, 5 bases. CDR1 is MDHEN and CDR2 is SYDVKM in the germline V gene. The CDR3 is made up of 14 amino acids. V was shortened by 6 bases and J by 5 bases, with 16 bases between the two germline ends. Here the CDR3 reads CASRFPGPLYGYTF. As DNA, the CDR3 is TGTGCCAGCAGATTCCCAGGGCCTCTTTATGGCTACACCTTC.

The chain employs TRBV10-3 and TRBJ2-1, with 8 bases fitting TRBD2. The V gene end was trimmed by 5 bases and the J gene end by 7 bases; junction bases not matched to a gene: 4. This CDR3 region has 13 residues. Germline assignment: CDR1 ENHRY and CDR2 SYGVKD. The CDR3 protein is CAISSAGANEQFF. CDR3 nucleotide sequence: TGTGCCATCAGTTCAGCGGGGGCGAATGAGCAGTTCTTC.

The chain recombines TRBV5-1 with TRBJ1-4; perhaps TRBD1 as D (6 bases). The CDR3 consists of 15 residues. Trimming cost V 0 bases and J 3 bases, with 9 bases left between them. Germline V lookup: CDR1 SGHRS, CDR2 YFSETQ. The CDR3 loop reads CASSLVGAANEKLFF. The CDR3, as DNA: TGCGCCAGCAGCTTGGTGGGGGCGGCTAATGAAAAACTGTTTTTT.

The chain joins TRBV6-1 to TRBJ2-1; possible D gene TRBD2, 5 bases. Germline V gene lookup returns CDR1 MNHNS and CDR2 SASEGT. The CDR3 has 15 amino acids. V was pared by 1 base and J by 3 bases, with 10 bases between. In DNA, the CDR3 is TGTGCCAGCAGTGAAGGGCTAGCTCTCTACAATGAGCAGTTCTTC. Its translation: CASSEGLALYNEQFF.

V and J are TRBV7-6 and TRBJ2-7; 8 bases map to TRBD2. J gave up 3 bases and V 1 base, and 2 bases lay outside the gene matches. CDR3 length: 14 amino acids. Per the germline V gene, CDR1 is SGHVS and CDR2 is FNYEAQ. The CDR3 DNA reads TGTGCCAGCAGCTTAGGGCTAGCGGGCTACGAGCAGTACTTC. This gives the protein CASSLGLAGYEQYF. The entire variable domain, with the rest obtained from reference TRBV7-6 and TRBJ2-7, is as follows: GAGVSQSPRYKVTKRGQDVALRCDPISGHVSLYWYRQALGQGPEFLTYFNYEAQQDKSGLPNDRFSAERPEGSISTLTIQRTEQRDSAMYRCASSLGLAGYEQYFGPGTRLTVT.

V is TRBV28 and J is TRBJ1-3, with a tentative D call TRBD1 (5 bases). The V gene lost 2 bases and the J gene lost 1 base, with 9 bases spanning the gap. The length of the CDR3 is 15 residues. CDR1 and CDR2 (germline): MDHEN, SYDVKM. DNA of the CDR3: TGTGCCAGCAGTTTAACTGGGGGATCTGGAAACACCATATATTTT. Translating it yields CASSLTGGSGNTIYF.

CDR3 sequence reads: CASSLNDNPRDEQYF. CDR3 nucleotides: TGTGCCAGCAGCTTAAATGACAATCCTAGGGACGAGCAGTACTTC. V gene TRBV7-9 combines with J gene TRBJ2-7; D unresolved. The CDR3 has 15 residues. V dropped 2 bases and J dropped 5 bases, with 16 bases sitting between them. CDR1 SEHNR and CDR2 FQNEAQ come from the germline V gene (reference sequence).

V is TRBV11-2 and J is TRBJ1-2, with TRBD1 matching 8 bases. V gave up 1 base and J gave up 4 bases; unmatched junction bases: 5. Germline assignment: CDR1 SGHAT and CDR2 FQNNGV. The CDR3 consists of 15 residues. CDR3 residues: CASSLAPGGLYGYTF. The CDR3 DNA sequence: TGTGCCAGCAGCTTAGCCCCAGGGGGCCTCTATGGCTACACCTTC.

This chain connects TRBV7-9 to TRBJ2-1, with 7 bases lining up with TRBD2. There are 13 residues in the CDR3. Looked up from germline, CDR1 is SEHNR and CDR2 is FQNEAQ (reference sequence). Trimming cost V 5 bases and J 7 bases; bases outside gene matches: 5. The CDR3 protein is CASSLAGGNEQFF. CDR3 coding DNA: TGTGCCAGCAGCCTTGCCGGGGGGAATGAGCAGTTCTTC.

This sequence joins TRBV28 and TRBJ1-6, with 8 bases aligning to TRBD1. Germline-derived CDR1 and CDR2 are MDHEN and SYDVKM. V was clipped by 5 bases and J by 0 bases; unmatched bases: 9. The CDR3 covers 18 residues. The CDR3 coding sequence is TGTGCCAGCAGTCTCAGCAGGGGGCTTGGCTCCTATAATTCACCCCTCCACTTT. As protein: CASSLSRGLGSYNSPLHF.

The CDR3 DNA follows: TGTGCCAGCAGCTTTTCCCAAAGGACTCATGGCTACACCTTC. Translation: CASSFSQRTHGYTF. The V gene is TRBV7-2, the J gene TRBJ1-2; no clear D. The CDR3 totals 14 residues. Germline CDR1 SGHTA, CDR2 FQGNSA. Deletions cut 3 bases from V and 6 bases from J, with 14 bases between.

The J gene is TRBJ1-5, the V gene TRBV28; 10 bases fit TRBD1. The CDR3 runs to 16 residues. Germline-derived CDR1 and CDR2 are MDHEN and SYDVKM. V lost 6 bases, J lost 1 base, and 6 bases stayed unmatched. The CDR3 bases are TGTGCCAGCAGACCGCGGACAGGGGGGAGCAATCAGCCCCAGCATTTT. This gives the protein CASRPRTGGSNQPQHF.

Comments on this clone: The CDR3 does not end in the conserved phenylalanine or tryptophan, so this is likely a read error. The chain carries TRBV14 and TRBJ2-7; D remains unclear. This CDR3 region has 12 residues. Trimming shortened V by 5 bases and J by 2 bases, and 7 bases separated the two germline ends. In germline, CDR1 is SGHDN, CDR2 FVKESK. The DNA of the CDR3 is TGTGCCAGCAGCGGGATTACCTACGAGCAGTACCTC. Encoded protein: CASSGITYEQYL.

This chain joins TRBV11-3 and TRBJ2-7; D call uncertain. Germline V gene data show CDR1 as SGHNT and CDR2 as YENEEA. CDR3 size: 13 residues. Trimming stripped 2 bases from V and 4 bases from J, with 9 bases between. CDR3 loop: CASSLSPSYEQYF. CDR3 nucleotides: TGTGCCAGCAGCTTATCGCCATCTTACGAGCAGTACTTC.

V is TRBV7-3 and J is TRBJ2-5; weak D call: TRBD2 (7 bases). Trimming stripped 8 bases from V and 5 bases from J, with 21 bases between. The CDR3 is 15 amino acids. Germline V gives CDR1 SGHTA, CDR2 FQGTGA. In nucleotides, the CDR3 is TGTGCCAGCCGGGTCGCGGGGGCCCCGGGTGAGACCCAGTACTTC. It codes for CASRVAGAPGETQYF.

The chain carries TRBV5-1 and TRBJ1-1, with D perhaps matching TRBD1 (6 bases). V lost 3 bases, J lost 5 bases, and 29 bases lay in between. Germline V gives CDR1 SGHRS, CDR2 YFSETQ. This CDR3 is built from 19 residues. CDR3 region: CASSSLPRDNRVKGTEAFF. CDR3 sequence (DNA): TGCGCCAGCAGCTCGTTACCCCGGGACAACCGGGTGAAGGGAACTGAAGCTTTCTTT.

V usage is TRBV2 and J usage is TRBJ2-2, with D possibly matching TRBD2 (6 bases). This CDR3 spans 16 amino acids. Germline CDR1 and CDR2: SNHLY and FYNNEI. Trimming removed 0 bases from V and 4 bases from J, with 12 bases in between. The CDR3 sequence is CASSEAGGLGTGELFF. For the CDR3, the DNA is TGTGCCAGCAGTGAAGCGGGGGGACTCGGCACCGGGGAGCTGTTTTTT.

This CDR3 reads CASSLETGSGNTIYF. The CDR3 DNA sequence: TGTGCCAGCAGCTTAGAGACAGGCTCTGGAAACACCATATATTTT. The rearrangement joins TRBV7-6 to TRBJ1-3, with a possible D match to TRBD1 (6 bases). Per the germline V gene, CDR1 is SGHVS and CDR2 is FNYEAQ. The V and J ends lost 1 base and 0 bases respectively, with 7 bases between them. This CDR3 is 15 amino acids long.

This chain links TRBV29-1 with TRBJ2-3, with 11 bases aligning to TRBD1. The V and J ends lost 7 bases and 4 bases, in that order; junction bases with no gene match: 7. Germline assignment: CDR1 SQVTM and CDR2 ANQGSEA. The CDR3 totals 14 residues. CDR3 amino acids: CSAPRDRGADTQYF. The CDR3 DNA follows: TGCAGCGCGCCTCGGGACAGGGGGGCAGATACGCAGTATTTT.

This chain joins TRBV19 and TRBJ2-5; 10 bases are a match to TRBD1. This CDR3 spans 15 amino acids. The V gene's germline CDR1 is LNHDA and CDR2 SQIVND (reference sequence). Trimming removed 5 bases from V and 2 bases from J; junction bases left unmatched: 5. The CDR3: CASSHQDRGQETQYF. CDR3 nucleotides: TGTGCCAGTAGTCACCAGGACAGGGGGCAAGAGACCCAGTACTTC.

Of note for this clone: The identical CDR3 is also encoded by other nucleotide sequences in the sample. The chain recombines TRBV5-4 with TRBJ1-1; no firm D call. The length of the CDR3 is 16 residues. The V gene's germline CDR1 is SGHNT and CDR2 YYREEE (reference sequence). Between the trimmed V and J ends, which lost 6 bases and 6 bases, there was a span of 24 bases. The DNA for the CDR3 is TGTGCCAGCACCTCTCCCACCGCGGGCGGGCGGTCTGAAGCTTTCTTT. Translation gives CASTSPTAGGRSEAFF.

V gene TRBV5-4 combines with J gene TRBJ1-4; D unresolved. This CDR3 has 16 residues. Germline CDR1 and CDR2: SGHNT and YYREEE (reference sequence). V was shortened by 4 bases and J by 0 bases, with 13 bases between the two germline ends. CDR3: CASSPATGATNEKLFF. CDR3 DNA: TGTGCCAGCAGCCCTGCTACCGGTGCAACTAATGAAAAACTGTTTTTT.

CDR3 loop: CASSQVGGGTYTDTQYF. The CDR3 DNA reads as TGTGCCAGCAGCCAAGTAGGGGGGGGGACTTACACAGATACGCAGTATTTT. The rearrangement links TRBV4-2 to TRBJ2-3, with a weak D call TRBD2 (7 bases). V was clipped by 1 base and J by 2 bases, with 16 bases between them. CDR1 and CDR2 from the germline V gene are LGHNA and YNFKEQ. The CDR3 totals 17 residues.

This sequence joins TRBV4-2 and TRBJ2-1, with D possibly being TRBD1 (5 bases). The germline CDR1 and CDR2 sequences are LGHNA and YNFKEQ. The CDR3 is 16 amino acids. Trimming pared 0 bases from V and 6 bases from J, leaving 15 bases between. The CDR3 here is CASSQEKGFRANEQFF. In DNA form, the CDR3 reads TGTGCCAGCAGCCAAGAAAAGGGTTTCAGGGCCAATGAGCAGTTCTTC.